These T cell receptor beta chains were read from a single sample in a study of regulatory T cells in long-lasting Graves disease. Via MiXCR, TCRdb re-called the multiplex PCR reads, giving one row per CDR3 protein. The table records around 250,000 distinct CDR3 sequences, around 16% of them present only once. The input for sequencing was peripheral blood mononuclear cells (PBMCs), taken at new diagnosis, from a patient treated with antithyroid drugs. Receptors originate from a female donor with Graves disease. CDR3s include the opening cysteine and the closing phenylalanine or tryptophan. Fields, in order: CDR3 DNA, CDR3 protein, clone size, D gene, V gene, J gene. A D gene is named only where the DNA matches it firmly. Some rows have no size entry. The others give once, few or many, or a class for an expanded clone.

CDR3 DNA: TGTGCCTGGAGCGACAGAGGGATTTACGAGCAGTACTTC
CDR3 protein: CAWSDRGIYEQYF
clone size: many
D gene: NA
V gene: TRBV30
J gene: TRBJ2-7

CDR3 DNA: TGCGCCAGCAGCACCGGGGACAGGGGGGTCGGTGAGCAGTTCTTC
CDR3 protein: CASSTGDRGVGEQFF
clone size: few
D gene: TRBD1
V gene: TRBV5-1
J gene: TRBJ2-1

CDR3 DNA: TGTGCCAGCAGCCCGACGGGACCGCCTGGATTCGGGGAGACCCAGTACTTC
CDR3 protein: CASSPTGPPGFGETQYF
clone size: few
D gene: NA
V gene: TRBV5-4
J gene: TRBJ2-5

CDR3 DNA: TGTGCCAGCAGCTTAGGGCGGTACACTGAAGCTTTCTTT
CDR3 protein: CASSLGRYTEAFF
clone size: NA
D gene: NA
V gene: TRBV7-2
J gene: TRBJ1-1

CDR3 DNA: TGTGCCAGTAGTACGGTCGCGGAAAGGAAGCAGCCCCAGCATTTT
CDR3 protein: CASSTVAERKQPQHF
clone size: many
D gene: NA
V gene: TRBV19
J gene: TRBJ1-5

CDR3 DNA: TGTGCCAGCAGTCTATCCGGGACAGGGACAGTCGGCTACTATGGCTACACCTTC
CDR3 protein: CASSLSGTGTVGYYGYTF
clone size: many
D gene: TRBD1
V gene: TRBV6-1
J gene: TRBJ1-2

CDR3 DNA: TGTGCCAGCAGTCGAGCAGGGAGAGGAAGCAATCAGCCCCAGCATTTT
CDR3 protein: CASSRAGRGSNQPQHF
clone size: many
D gene: NA
V gene: TRBV28
J gene: TRBJ1-5

CDR3 DNA: TGCAGCGTTGCCGACCCGGGGCGAAGCTCCTACGAGCAGTACTTC
CDR3 protein: CSVADPGRSSYEQYF
clone size: many
D gene: NA
V gene: TRBV29-1
J gene: TRBJ2-7

CDR3 DNA: TGTGCCAGCGAGGCCTTAGCGGGGGTAGACAATGAGCAGTTCTTC
CDR3 protein: CASEALAGVDNEQFF
clone size: NA
D gene: TRBD2
V gene: TRBV28
J gene: TRBJ2-1

CDR3 DNA: TGCAGCGTTGAAGGGTCGGGAGAAGAGCAGTACTTC
CDR3 protein: CSVEGSGEEQYF
clone size: NA
D gene: NA
V gene: TRBV29-1
J gene: TRBJ2-7

CDR3 DNA: TGTGCCTGGAGAGAGGCGGGAGGGCCGAAGAATGAGCAGTTCTTC
CDR3 protein: CAWREAGGPKNEQFF
clone size: NA
D gene: TRBD2
V gene: TRBV30
J gene: TRBJ2-1

CDR3 DNA: TGCGCCAGCAGCCAAGGCGGGCTAGGGGGGGAGACCCAGTACTTC
CDR3 protein: CASSQGGLGGETQYF
clone size: many
D gene: NA
V gene: TRBV4-3
J gene: TRBJ2-5

CDR3 DNA: TGTGCCAGCAGACCCGACGGACGCTACTATGGCTACACCTTC
CDR3 protein: CASRPDGRYYGYTF
clone size: many
D gene: NA
V gene: TRBV6-2/TRBV6-3
J gene: TRBJ1-2

CDR3 DNA: TGTGCCAGCAGTTTACTGGGGACCCGGAAGCCCCAGCATTTT
CDR3 protein: CASSLLGTRKPQHF
clone size: many
D gene: NA
V gene: TRBV12-3/TRBV12-4
J gene: TRBJ1-5

CDR3 DNA: TGTGCCAGCAGCTTAGGCCTCACAGAGAACACTCACTACGAGCAGTACTTC
CDR3 protein: CASSLGLTENTHYEQYF
clone size: many
D gene: NA
V gene: TRBV7-9
J gene: TRBJ2-7

CDR3 DNA: TGTGCCACCAGTGACGGTAGACAAGAGACCCAGTACTTC
CDR3 protein: CATSDGRQETQYF
clone size: many
D gene: NA
V gene: TRBV24-1
J gene: TRBJ2-5

CDR3 DNA: TGCAGTGCAAACGACAGACTCTACGAGCAGTACTTC
CDR3 protein: CSANDRLYEQYF
clone size: NA
D gene: NA
V gene: TRBV20-1
J gene: TRBJ2-7

CDR3 DNA: TGTGCCAGCAGCTTGGGGGGGGCGGCGGCTTTCTTT
CDR3 protein: CASSLGGAAAFF
clone size: many
D gene: NA
V gene: TRBV5-4
J gene: TRBJ1-1